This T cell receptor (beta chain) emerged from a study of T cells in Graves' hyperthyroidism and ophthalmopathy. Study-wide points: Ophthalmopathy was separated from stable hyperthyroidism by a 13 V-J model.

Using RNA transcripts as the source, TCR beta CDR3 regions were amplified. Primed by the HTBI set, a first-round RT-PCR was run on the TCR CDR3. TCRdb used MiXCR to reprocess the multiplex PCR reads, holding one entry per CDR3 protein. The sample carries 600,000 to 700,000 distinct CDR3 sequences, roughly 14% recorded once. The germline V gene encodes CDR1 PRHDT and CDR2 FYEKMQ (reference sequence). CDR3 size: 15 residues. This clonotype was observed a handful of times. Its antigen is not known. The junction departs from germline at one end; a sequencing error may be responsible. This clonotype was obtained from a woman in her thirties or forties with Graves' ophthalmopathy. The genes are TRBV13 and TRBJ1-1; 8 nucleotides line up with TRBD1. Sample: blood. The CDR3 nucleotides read TGTGCCAGCAGCCCATCGGACAGGGTGAAGACTGAAGCTTTCTTT. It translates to CASSPSDRVKTEAFF. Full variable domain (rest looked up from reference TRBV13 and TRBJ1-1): AAGVIQSPRHLIKEKRETATLKCYPIPRHDTVYWYQQGPGQDPQFLISFYEKMQSDKGSIPDRFSAQQFSDYHSELNMSSLELGDSALYFCASSPSDRVKTEAFFGQGTRLTVV.